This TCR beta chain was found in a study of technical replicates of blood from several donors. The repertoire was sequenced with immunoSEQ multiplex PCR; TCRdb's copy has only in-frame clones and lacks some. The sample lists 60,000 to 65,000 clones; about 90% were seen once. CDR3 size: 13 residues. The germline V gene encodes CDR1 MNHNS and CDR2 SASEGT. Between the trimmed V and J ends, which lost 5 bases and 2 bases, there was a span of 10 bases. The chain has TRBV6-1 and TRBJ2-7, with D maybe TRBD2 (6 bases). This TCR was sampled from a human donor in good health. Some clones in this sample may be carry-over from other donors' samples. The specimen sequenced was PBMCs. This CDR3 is CASSPGLTYEQYF. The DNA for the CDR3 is TGTGCCAGCAGTCCGGGACTCACCTACGAGCAGTACTTC.